This T cell receptor (beta chain) comes out of a study of blood T cell repertoires in COVID-19. About the research overall: T cells, B-cell-depleted T cells, or PBMCs provided the cDNA or gDNA that served as material.

Germline V lookup: CDR1 MNHEY, CDR2 SVGAGI. The CDR3 contains 15 residues. Trimming took 6 bases from V and 5 from J; bases not matched to a gene: 11. Data came from immunoSEQ multiplex PCR; TCRdb stores just in-frame clones and leaves some out. Here the sample spans about 83,000 clones, more than 65% being singletons. The V and J genes are TRBV6-5 and TRBJ2-7; 9 nucleotides align to TRBD1. The receptor's source is a woman aged 80 or older with active or convalescent COVID-19. Material for sequencing was peripheral blood. This chain's CDR3 is CASRSGQGWSDEQYF. CDR3 coding DNA: TGTGCCAGCAGATCGGGACAGGGTTGGAGTGACGAGCAGTACTTC.